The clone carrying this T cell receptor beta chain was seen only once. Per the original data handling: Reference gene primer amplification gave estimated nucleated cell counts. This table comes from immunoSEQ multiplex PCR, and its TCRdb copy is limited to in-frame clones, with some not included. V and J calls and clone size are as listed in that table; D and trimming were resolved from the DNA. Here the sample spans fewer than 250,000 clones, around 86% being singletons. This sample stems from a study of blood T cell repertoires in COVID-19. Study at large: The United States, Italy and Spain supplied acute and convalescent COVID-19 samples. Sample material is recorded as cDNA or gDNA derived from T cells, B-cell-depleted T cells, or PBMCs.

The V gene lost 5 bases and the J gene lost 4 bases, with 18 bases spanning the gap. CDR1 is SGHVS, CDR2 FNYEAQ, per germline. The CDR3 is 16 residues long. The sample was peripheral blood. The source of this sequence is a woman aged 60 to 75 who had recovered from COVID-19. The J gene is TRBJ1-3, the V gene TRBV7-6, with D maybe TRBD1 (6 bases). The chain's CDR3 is CASSQTGGAAGNTIYF. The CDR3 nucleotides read TGTGCCAGCAGCCAAACCGGGGGGGCCGCGGGAAACACCATATATTTT.